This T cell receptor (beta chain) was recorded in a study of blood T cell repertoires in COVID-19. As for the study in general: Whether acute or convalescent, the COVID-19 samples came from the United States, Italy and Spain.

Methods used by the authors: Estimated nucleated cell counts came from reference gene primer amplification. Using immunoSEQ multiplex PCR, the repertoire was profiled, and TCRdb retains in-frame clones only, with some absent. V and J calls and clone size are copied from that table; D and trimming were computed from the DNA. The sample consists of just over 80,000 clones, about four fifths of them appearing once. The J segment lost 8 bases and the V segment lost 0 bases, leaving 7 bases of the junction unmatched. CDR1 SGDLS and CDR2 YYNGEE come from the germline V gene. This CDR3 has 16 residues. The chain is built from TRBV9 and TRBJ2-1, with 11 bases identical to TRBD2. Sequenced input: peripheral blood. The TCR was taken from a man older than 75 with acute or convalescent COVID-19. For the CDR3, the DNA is TGTGCCAGCAGCGTAGGGTCGACTAGCGGGATCTATGAGCAGTTCTTC. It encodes CASSVGSTSGIYEQFF.